This T cell receptor beta chain stems from a study of cytomegalovirus exposure and HLA in healthy donors (dated by TCRdb to 2015 to 2018). In the study overall: According to a later analysis, one platform produced both the 120 validation repertoires and the 666 repertoires of the first cohort. The study aimed to test whether signatures of past pathogen exposure could be identified by cataloging public T cell receptors. The study combined high-throughput TCR immunosequencing, statistical association of individual TCRs with disease status, and machine learning to predict cytomegalovirus infection status. Along with the roughly 670-subject first cohort, a separate validation cohort of about 110 different subjects was used. Broad study findings and their caveats: Cytomegalovirus status was reported to be diagnosed by the classifier with high specificity and sensitivity in both the original and validation cohorts. A later analysis had no HLA typing for the validation cohort, so co-occurrence there was scored across all 120 repertoires. In vitro tests confirmed that a few of the cytomegalovirus-associated TCR beta chains recognize cytomegalovirus antigens. The authors suggested that the approach could potentially be generalized to other disease states and immunological phenotypes. Most TCR sequences were observed very rarely across donors, whereas some public TCRs were present in many individuals. The study gave a list of about 170 TCR beta chains associated with cytomegalovirus. A later analysis found that TCRs clustered in the first cohort also tended to co-occur in the roughly 120 validation repertoires, with 94% of cluster scores above 0.

Library construction relied on the immunoSEQ multiplex PCR assay. As for the authors' bioinformatics: A statistical classification framework was built for diagnosing cytomegalovirus status from the catalog of TCR beta chain sequences. TCRdb provides this immuneACCESS table in a form limited to in-frame rearrangements. Some clones are lacking; in checked studies, under half of them reflect an unresolved V gene, and why the rest are absent is not known. Clone size and V and J calls were adopted from that table, with D and trimming inferred from the DNA. The table for this sample lists about 240,000 clones; 70% to 90% of them were counted only once. The ten largest clones add up to roughly 1.2% of the sample. The donors were included in the validation cohort of approximately 120 subjects, a group kept apart from the approximately 650-subject first cohort. CDR1 SGHRS and CDR2 YFSETQ are derived from the germline V gene. Trimming leaves V shorter by 1 base and J shorter by 8 bases, with the junction holding 9 bases beyond the gene matches. There are 16 amino acids in the CDR3, from cysteine to phenylalanine inclusive. Only the CDR3 DNA is retained, 48 bases long and in frame from the first base.

Regarding this clone: Its antigen is currently not known. No base-level quality is on record; no much larger clone is a single base apart.

The sample taken for sequencing was PBMCs. The origin of this receptor is a woman aged 25 to 39 in good health and CMV-seropositive. In this chain, TRBV5-1 is recombined with TRBJ2-1; 10 junctional bases match TRBD2. CDR3 sequence: CASSLQREGLEDEQFF. The nucleotide sequence reads as follows: TGCGCCAGCAGCTTGCAGCGGGAGGGCCTTGAGGATGAGCAGTTCTTC. With the rest looked up from the reference TRBV5-1 and TRBJ2-1 genes rather than sequenced, the full variable domain is KAGVTQTPRYLIKTRGQQVTLSCSPISGHRSVSWYQQTPGQGLQFLFEYFSETQRNKGNFPGRFSGRQFSNSRSEMNVSTLELGDSALYLCASSLQREGLEDEQFFGPGTRLTVL.